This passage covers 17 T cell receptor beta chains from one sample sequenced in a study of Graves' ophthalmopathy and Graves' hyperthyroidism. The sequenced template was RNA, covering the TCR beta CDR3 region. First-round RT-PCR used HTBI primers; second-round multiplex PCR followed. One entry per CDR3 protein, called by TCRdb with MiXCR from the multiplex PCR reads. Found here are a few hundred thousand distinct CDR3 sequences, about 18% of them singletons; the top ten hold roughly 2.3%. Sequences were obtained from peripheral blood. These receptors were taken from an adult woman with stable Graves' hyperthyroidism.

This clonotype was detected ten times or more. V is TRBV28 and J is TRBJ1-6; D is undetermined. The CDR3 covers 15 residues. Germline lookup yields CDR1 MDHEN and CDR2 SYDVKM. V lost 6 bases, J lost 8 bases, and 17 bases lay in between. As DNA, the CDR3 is TGTGCCAGCAGCGAACAGCGCAGCCTGTATTCACCCCTCCACTTT. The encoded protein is CASSEQRSLYSPLHF. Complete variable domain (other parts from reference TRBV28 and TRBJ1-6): DVKVTQSSRYLVKRTGEKVFLECVQDMDHENMFWYRQDPGLGLRLIYFSYDVKMKEKGDIPEGYSVSREKKERFSLILESASTNQTSMYLCASSEQRSLYSPLHFGNGTRLTVT.

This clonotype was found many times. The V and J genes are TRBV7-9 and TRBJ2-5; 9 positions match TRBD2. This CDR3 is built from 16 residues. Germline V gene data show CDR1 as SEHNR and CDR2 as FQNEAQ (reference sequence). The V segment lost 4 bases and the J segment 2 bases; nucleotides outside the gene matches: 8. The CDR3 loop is CASSSLGSGRQETQYF. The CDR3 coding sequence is TGTGCCAGCAGCTCCCTCGGTAGCGGGAGACAAGAGACCCAGTACTTC.

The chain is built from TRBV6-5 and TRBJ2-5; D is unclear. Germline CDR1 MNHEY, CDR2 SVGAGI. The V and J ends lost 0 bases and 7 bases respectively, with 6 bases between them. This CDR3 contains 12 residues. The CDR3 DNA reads TGTGCCAGCAGTTACTCCTCTGGGACCCAGTACTTC. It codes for CASSYSSGTQYF.

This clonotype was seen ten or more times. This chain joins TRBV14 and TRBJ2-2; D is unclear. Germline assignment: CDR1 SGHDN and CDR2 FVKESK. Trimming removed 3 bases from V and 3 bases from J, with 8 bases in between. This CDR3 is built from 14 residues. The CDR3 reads CASSHAGYTGELFF. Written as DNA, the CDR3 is TGTGCCAGCAGCCACGCCGGGTACACCGGGGAGCTGTTTTTT.

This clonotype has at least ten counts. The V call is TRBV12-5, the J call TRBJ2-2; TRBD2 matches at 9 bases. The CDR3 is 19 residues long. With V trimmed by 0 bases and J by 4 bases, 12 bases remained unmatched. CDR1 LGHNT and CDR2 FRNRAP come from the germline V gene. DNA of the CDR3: TGTGCTAGTGGTTTGGTATACTGGGGAGCGGGAGGAGTCACCGGGGAGCTGTTTTTT. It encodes CASGLVYWGAGGVTGELFF.

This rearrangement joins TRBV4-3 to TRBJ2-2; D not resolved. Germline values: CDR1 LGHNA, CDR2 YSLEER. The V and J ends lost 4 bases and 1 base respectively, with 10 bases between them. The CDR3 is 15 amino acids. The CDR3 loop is CASSLTNGNTGELFF. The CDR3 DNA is TGCGCCAGCAGCCTAACGAATGGGAACACCGGGGAGCTGTTTTTT.

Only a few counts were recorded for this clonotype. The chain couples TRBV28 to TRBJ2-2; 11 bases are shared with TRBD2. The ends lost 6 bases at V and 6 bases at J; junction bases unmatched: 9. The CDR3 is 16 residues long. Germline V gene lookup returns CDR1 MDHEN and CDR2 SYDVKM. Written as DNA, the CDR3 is TGTGCCAGCAGCCGACTAGCGGGAAGGGGCCCCGGGGAGCTGTTTTTT. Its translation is CASSRLAGRGPGELFF.

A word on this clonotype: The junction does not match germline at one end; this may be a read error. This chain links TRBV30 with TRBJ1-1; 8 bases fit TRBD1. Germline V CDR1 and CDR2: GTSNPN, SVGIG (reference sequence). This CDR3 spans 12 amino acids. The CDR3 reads CVWSLQGDEAFF. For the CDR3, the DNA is TGTGTCTGGAGCCTACAGGGGGACGAAGCTTTCTTT.

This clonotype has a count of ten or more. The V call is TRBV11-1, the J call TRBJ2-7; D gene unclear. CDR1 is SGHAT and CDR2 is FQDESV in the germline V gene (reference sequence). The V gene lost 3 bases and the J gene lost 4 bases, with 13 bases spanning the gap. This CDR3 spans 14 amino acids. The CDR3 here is CASSFAPVYYEQYF. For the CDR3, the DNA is TGTGCCAGCAGCTTTGCACCGGTTTATTACGAGCAGTACTTC.

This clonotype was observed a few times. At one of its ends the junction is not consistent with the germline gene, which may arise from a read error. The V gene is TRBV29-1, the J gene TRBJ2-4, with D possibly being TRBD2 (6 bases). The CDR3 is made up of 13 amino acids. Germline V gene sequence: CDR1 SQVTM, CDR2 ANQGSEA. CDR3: CSVEWEVLDEKFF. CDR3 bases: TGCAGCGTTGAATGGGAGGTGTTAGATGAGAAGTTCTTC.

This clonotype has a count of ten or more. The CDR3: CASSDRGETQYF. The CDR3 DNA follows: TGTGCCAGCAGTGACAGGGGGGAGACCCAGTACTTC. The chain combines TRBV2 with TRBJ2-5, with 7 bases fitting TRBD1. Germline values: CDR1 SNHLY, CDR2 FYNNEI. V gave up 3 bases and J gave up 5 bases; unmatched junction bases: 0. This CDR3 contains 12 residues.

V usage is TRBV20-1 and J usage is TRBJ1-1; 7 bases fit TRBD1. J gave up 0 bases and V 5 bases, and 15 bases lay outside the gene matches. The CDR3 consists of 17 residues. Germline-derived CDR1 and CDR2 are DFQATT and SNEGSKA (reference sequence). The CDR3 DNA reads TGCAGTGCTGTCAACCTAGGCAGGGGGAGATTGAACACTGAAGCTTTCTTT. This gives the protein CSAVNLGRGRLNTEAFF.

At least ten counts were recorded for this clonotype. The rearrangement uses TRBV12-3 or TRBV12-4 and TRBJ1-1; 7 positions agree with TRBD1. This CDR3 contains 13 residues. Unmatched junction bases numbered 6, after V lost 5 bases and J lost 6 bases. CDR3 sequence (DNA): TGTGCCAGCAGTCCAGACAGGGCGCCTGAAGCTTTCTTT. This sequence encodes CASSPDRAPEAFF.

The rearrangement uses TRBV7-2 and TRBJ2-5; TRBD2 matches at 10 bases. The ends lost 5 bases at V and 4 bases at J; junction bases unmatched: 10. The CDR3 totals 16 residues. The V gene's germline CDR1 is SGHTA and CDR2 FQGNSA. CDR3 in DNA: TGTGCCAGCAGCCCCACCCCTAGCGGGGGAGCAGAGACCCAGTACTTC. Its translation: CASSPTPSGGAETQYF.

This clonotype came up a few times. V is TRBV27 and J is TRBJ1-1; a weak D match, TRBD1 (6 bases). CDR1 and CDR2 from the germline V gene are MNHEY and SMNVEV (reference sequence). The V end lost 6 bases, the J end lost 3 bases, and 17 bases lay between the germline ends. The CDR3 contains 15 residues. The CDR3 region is CASRTHGGAYTEAFF. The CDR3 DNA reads TGTGCCAGCAGGACCCACGGGGGGGCGTACACTGAAGCTTTCTTT.

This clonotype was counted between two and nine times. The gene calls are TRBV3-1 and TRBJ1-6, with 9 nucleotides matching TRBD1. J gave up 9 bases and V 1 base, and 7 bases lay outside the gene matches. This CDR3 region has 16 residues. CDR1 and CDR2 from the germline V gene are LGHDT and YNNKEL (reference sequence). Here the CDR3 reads CASSQGQGQGFSPLHF. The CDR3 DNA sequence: TGTGCCAGCAGCCAAGGGCAGGGACAGGGCTTTTCACCCCTCCACTTT.

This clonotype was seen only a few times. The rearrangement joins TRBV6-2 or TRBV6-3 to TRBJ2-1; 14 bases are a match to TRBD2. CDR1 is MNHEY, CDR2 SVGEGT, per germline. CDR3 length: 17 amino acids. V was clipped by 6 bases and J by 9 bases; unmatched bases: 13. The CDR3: CASSKGLAGDFPSEQFF. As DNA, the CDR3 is TGTGCCAGCAGCAAGGGACTAGCGGGAGATTTTCCCAGTGAGCAGTTCTTC.